This entry lists 30 T cell receptor beta chains sequenced from one sample in a study of CD8 T cells in Susac syndrome (dated by TCRdb to the late 2010s). Libraries came from the immunoSEQ multiplex PCR assay. RNA was extracted using the RNeasy kit, and about 0.5 to 1 ug of the RNA was reverse transcribed with random hexamers. In-frame beta chains were kept once TCRdb had trimmed the public reads at Q25 with fastp and called clones with MiXCR. Every distinct CDR3 protein forms one entry, paired with its most common genes and DNA. A total of 300,000 to 350,000 distinct CDR3 sequences appear in this sample, under 95% of them only once. The top ten constitute less than 0.08% of the sample. Sequenced sample: CD4+ T cells from PBMCs. These receptors all come from a human donor with multiple sclerosis.

The rearrangement links TRBV7-3 to TRBJ1-1, with a tentative D call TRBD1 (5 bases). This CDR3 has 13 amino acids. With 5 bases removed from V and 7 bases from J, the gap between germline ends came to 14 bases. Germline-derived CDR1 and CDR2 are SGHTA and FQGTGA. CDR3 in DNA: TGTGCCAGCAGCCGTTCACAGGAGGATGAAGCTTTCTTT. Translation gives CASSRSQEDEAFF.

The V call is TRBV19, the J call TRBJ2-2; the match to TRBD2 covers 11 bases. After removal of 4 bases from V and 3 bases from J, the junction contained 7 bases not matched to a gene. The germline V gene has CDR1 LNHDA and CDR2 SQIVND (reference sequence). The CDR3 runs to 17 residues. CDR3 nucleotide sequence: TGTGCCAGTAGTACCCGAATAGCGGGAGGGGACACCGGGGAGCTGTTTTTT. Translated, it gives CASSTRIAGGDTGELFF.

The chain joins TRBV6-4 to TRBJ1-1, with TRBD1 as a possible D gene (5 bases). CDR3 length: 14 residues. V was clipped by 5 bases and J by 1 base, with 11 bases between them. Germline V lookup: CDR1 MRHNA, CDR2 SNTAGT. In nucleotides, the CDR3 is TGTGCCAGCAGTAGAACGCAGGGGAACACTGAAGCTTTCTTT. Its translation: CASSRTQGNTEAFF.

V gene TRBV6-2 or TRBV6-3 combines with J gene TRBJ2-1; 7 nucleotides line up with TRBD1. V was clipped by 6 bases and J by 7 bases; unmatched bases: 12. Germline V gene sequence: CDR1 MNHEY, CDR2 SVGEGT. The CDR3 contains 15 residues. In DNA, the CDR3 is TGTGCCAGCAGCCAGGGACCTATCAGGGGGAATGAGCAGTTCTTC. Its translation is CASSQGPIRGNEQFF.

This clonotype showed up just a few times. The genes are TRBV29-1 and TRBJ2-7, with TRBD1 matching 9 bases. With 4 bases clipped from V and 2 bases from J, the junction kept 6 bases outside the gene matches. The CDR3 sequence is 14 residues long. Germline V gives CDR1 SQVTM, CDR2 ANQGSEA. Here the CDR3 DNA reads TGCAGCGTTGCGGGGAGACAGGGGGCCTACGAGCAGTACTTC. Translation gives CSVAGRQGAYEQYF.

Turning to this clonotype: A read error may produce the germline difference seen at one junction end. V and J are TRBV10-3 and TRBJ2-7; the match to TRBD2 covers 12 bases. The CDR3 is made up of 16 amino acids. Germline CDR1 and CDR2: ENHRY and SYGVKD. The CDR3 spells CAISQWTSGTSDEQYF. The CDR3 DNA reads TGTGCCATCAGTCAATGGACTAGCGGGACCTCCGACGAGCAGTACTTC.

This chain uses TRBV6-1 with TRBJ1-5; D remains unclear. Germline assignment: CDR1 MNHNS and CDR2 SASEGT. V lost 4 bases and J 6 bases, leaving 22 bases between the germline ends. The CDR3 contains 17 residues. Here the CDR3 DNA reads TGTGCCAGCAGTGGGACCCGAGGGAGAATGTTGTCTCAGCCCCAGCATTTT. It is translated as CASSGTRGRMLSQPQHF.

The V call is TRBV14, the J call TRBJ2-6, with a weak D call TRBD1 (5 bases). CDR1 is SGHDN, CDR2 FVKESK, per germline. V was clipped by 5 bases and J by 12 bases, with 11 bases between them. CDR3 length: 12 amino acids. CDR3 sequence (DNA): TGTGCCAGCAGCTTGGGGCCAGGCGTCCTGACTTTC. It yields the protein CASSLGPGVLTF.

The rearrangement joins TRBV21-1 to TRBJ2-7; the D call in the table, TRBD1, was not verified against the DNA. TRBV21-1 is reported as a pseudogene. The CDR3 is 13 residues long. CDR3 coding DNA: TGTGCCAGCAGTTGGGACAGCTCCTACGAGCAGTACTTC. Translating it yields CASSWDSSYEQYF.

The chain combines TRBV7-2 with TRBJ2-7; TRBD1 might be the D (5 bases). Trimming removed 5 bases from V and 4 bases from J, with 15 bases in between. The CDR3 spans 14 residues. The germline V gene has CDR1 SGHTA and CDR2 FQGNSA. The CDR3 reads CASSLRQGRYEQYF. CDR3 in DNA: TGTGCCAGCAGCCTTCGGCAGGGCCGGTACGAGCAGTACTTC.

The rearrangement links TRBV12-3 or TRBV12-4 to TRBJ1-2; 7 positions agree with TRBD1. CDR3 size: 13 residues. J gave up 8 bases and V 6 bases, and 9 bases lay outside the gene matches. CDR3 coding DNA: TGTGCCAGCAGCCAGACAGGGATACTCGGCTACACCTTC. Residues: CASSQTGILGYTF.

This clonotype is a singleton in its sample. The CDR3 DNA reads TGTGCCAGCAGCCGCAGGGACCCCAATCAGCCCCAGCATTTT. Translating it yields CASSRRDPNQPQHF. The chain recombines TRBV12-3 or TRBV12-4 with TRBJ1-5, with D possibly TRBD1 on 5 matching bases. V was trimmed by 6 bases and J by 3 bases, leaving 12 bases between them. The CDR3 is 14 residues long.

The rearrangement uses TRBV20-1 and TRBJ2-7; tentative D call: TRBD2 (5 bases). CDR3 length: 15 residues. Germline assignment: CDR1 DFQATT and CDR2 SNEGSKA (reference sequence). The ends were cut back, 3 bases at V and 7 bases at J, with 22 bases in the middle. This CDR3 reads CSASPRDRGLREQYF. The CDR3 nucleotides read TGCAGTGCTAGTCCCCGGGATCGCGGATTACGGGAGCAGTACTTC.

This clonotype appeared once. The chain recombines TRBV20-1 with TRBJ2-7; 9 nucleotides line up with TRBD1. This CDR3 comprises 14 residues. The junction had 9 bases not matched to a gene; V was cut back by 6 bases and J by 3 bases. Germline values: CDR1 DFQATT, CDR2 SNEGSKA (reference sequence). CDR3 residues: CSARGGTGRYEQYF. The DNA for the CDR3 is TGCAGTGCCCGTGGGGGGACAGGGCGCTACGAGCAGTACTTC.

This rearrangement joins TRBV10-3 to TRBJ2-7; 9 bases agree with TRBD2. The CDR3 runs 14 residues. V was pared by 6 bases and J by 0 bases, with 3 bases of the junction left unmatched. Germline V lookup: CDR1 ENHRY, CDR2 SYGVKD. CDR3 region: CAIRAGGDSYEQYF. The CDR3 DNA reads TGTGCCATCAGAGCGGGAGGAGACTCCTACGAGCAGTACTTC.

For the CDR3, the DNA is TGTGCCAGCACCCTAGGGGCGGCAATAGGGTCACCCCTCCACTTT. It codes for CASTLGAAIGSPLHF. This chain joins TRBV7-9 and TRBJ1-6; D is possibly TRBD1 (5 bases). Germline assignment: CDR1 SEHNR and CDR2 FQNEAQ (reference sequence). CDR3 length equals 15 residues. V was pared by 7 bases and J by 10 bases, with 20 bases between.

V and J are TRBV18 and TRBJ2-5; D is perhaps TRBD1 (7 bases). Between the trimmed V and J ends, which lost 2 bases and 4 bases, there was a span of 17 bases. Germline V gives CDR1 KGHSH, CDR2 LQKENI. The CDR3 covers 16 residues. CDR3 region: CASSPVQGGSGETQYF. The CDR3 nucleotides read TGTGCCAGCTCACCAGTGCAGGGGGGATCAGGAGAGACCCAGTACTTC.

The chain couples TRBV7-9 to TRBJ2-4; 8 positions match TRBD1. Looked up from germline, CDR1 is SEHNR and CDR2 is FQNEAQ (reference sequence). This CDR3 is 14 amino acids long. With V trimmed by 4 bases and J by 4 bases, 3 bases remained unmatched. In DNA form, the CDR3 reads TGTGCCAGCAGCTCCGGACAGGGAAAAAACATTCAGTACTTC. Protein sequence: CASSSGQGKNIQYF. Supplemented by reference TRBV7-9 and TRBJ2-4, the full variable domain reads DTGVSQNPRHKITKRGQNVTFRCDPISEHNRLYWYRQTLGQGPEFLTYFQNEAQLEKSRLLSDRFSAERPKGSFSTLEIQRTEQGDSAMYLCASSSGQGKNIQYFGAGTRLSVL.

The J gene is TRBJ2-7, the V gene TRBV12-3 or TRBV12-4; D possibly matches TRBD1 or TRBD2 (5 bases each). V lost 6 bases to trimming and J lost 8 bases, with 20 bases between them. The CDR3 consists of 14 residues. The CDR3 DNA is TGTGCCAGCAGCGATCCCCGCCGGGACGCGCAGCAGTACTTC. Translated: CASSDPRRDAQQYF.

This chain joins TRBV19 and TRBJ2-3, with a possible D match to TRBD2 (5 bases). V was shortened by 1 base and J by 5 bases, with 7 bases between the two germline ends. The CDR3 length is 13 residues. Looked up from germline, CDR1 is LNHDA and CDR2 is SQIVND (reference sequence). Here the CDR3 DNA reads TGTGCCAGTAGTATAGTGAGGGAAGATACGCAGTATTTT. Its protein is CASSIVREDTQYF.

This chain links TRBV6-2 or TRBV6-3 with TRBJ1-6, with 10 bases that match TRBD1. This CDR3 region has 13 residues. Germline CDR1 is MNHEY and CDR2 is SVGEGT. Germline trimming cut 8 bases from V and 8 bases from J; bases unmatched to any gene: 3. CDR3 sequence (DNA): TGTGCCAGCTGCGGGACAGGGGATTCACCCCTCCACTTT. Translated: CASCGTGDSPLHF.

In this sample, this clonotype turned up once. This sequence joins TRBV7-2 and TRBJ2-7, with TRBD1 as a possible D gene (5 bases). Deletions cut 8 bases from V and 4 bases from J, with 9 bases between. The V gene's germline CDR1 is SGHTA and CDR2 FQGNSA. The CDR3 consists of 11 residues. CDR3 amino acids: CASGHGYEQYF. For the CDR3, the DNA is TGTGCCAGCGGACATGGATACGAGCAGTACTTC.

The J gene is TRBJ1-4, the V gene TRBV29-1; 7 bases match TRBD1. The V and J ends lost 4 bases and 4 bases, in that order; junction bases with no gene match: 6. The CDR3 is 14 amino acids. Germline V gene data show CDR1 as SQVTM and CDR2 as ANQGSEA. The CDR3 nucleotides are TGCAGCGTTGCCACGACAGGGATTAATGAAAAACTGTTTTTT. It codes for CSVATTGINEKLFF.

V gene TRBV20-1 combines with J gene TRBJ2-5; 10 positions agree with TRBD2. This CDR3 is built from 14 residues. V trimming: 3 bases; J trimming: 4 bases; junction bases outside the gene matches: 5. The germline CDR1 and CDR2 sequences are DFQATT and SNEGSKA (reference sequence). The CDR3 DNA reads TGCAGTGCTAGGTCACGACTAGCGGGAGAGACCCAGTACTTC. This codes for CSARSRLAGETQYF.

V and J are TRBV12-3 or TRBV12-4 and TRBJ1-3; TRBD1 might be the D (6 bases). Trimming removed 6 bases at V and 2 bases at J, with 11 bases between. This CDR3 has 14 residues. The CDR3 bases are TGTGCCAGCAGCCGGGGGCAGGCTGGAAACACCATATATTTT. Translating it yields CASSRGQAGNTIYF.

V is TRBV19 and J is TRBJ1-3; D unresolved. The CDR3 length is 15 residues. Per germline, CDR1 LNHDA and CDR2 SQIVND (reference sequence). V was trimmed by 2 bases and J by 4 bases, leaving 12 bases between them. CDR3 sequence (DNA): TGTGCCAGTAGTATAAGTTGGGCAGAAGGAAACACCATATATTTT. Translated, it gives CASSISWAEGNTIYF.

V and J are TRBV20-1 and TRBJ2-4; D may correspond to TRBD1 or TRBD2 (5 bases each). The germline gives CDR1 DFQATT, CDR2 SNEGSKA (reference sequence). The CDR3 runs to 16 residues. V lost 3 bases and J 0 bases, leaving 15 bases between the germline ends. CDR3 in DNA: TGCAGTGCTAGTTGGGACGGTACCCTAGCCAAAAACATTCAGTACTTC. This encodes CSASWDGTLAKNIQYF.

V and J are TRBV5-4 and TRBJ1-2, with TRBD1 matching 9 bases. There are 14 residues in the CDR3. The J segment lost 2 bases and the V segment lost 3 bases, leaving 2 bases of the junction unmatched. CDR1 and CDR2 from the germline V gene are SGHNT and YYREEE (reference sequence). The chain's CDR3 is CASSSTGGNYGYTF. CDR3 coding DNA: TGTGCCAGCAGCTCGACAGGGGGGAACTATGGCTACACCTTC.

The chain is built from TRBV18 and TRBJ1-1, with D unclear. V shed 5 bases and J shed 0 bases, with 13 bases lying between them. The CDR3 has 15 amino acids. The V gene's germline CDR1 is KGHSH and CDR2 LQKENI. In DNA, the CDR3 is TGTGCCAGCTCATCGGCATGGGGTTTGAACACTGAAGCTTTCTTT. Protein sequence: CASSSAWGLNTEAFF.

The chain's CDR3 is CASSSLTGEQPQHF. CDR3 bases: TGTGCCAGCAGCTCGCTGACAGGGGAACAGCCCCAGCATTTT. The rearrangement links TRBV7-9 to TRBJ1-5, with TRBD1 identical over 8 bases. This CDR3 has 14 amino acids. The V gene's germline CDR1 is SEHNR and CDR2 FQNEAQ (reference sequence). Germline trimming cut 4 bases from V and 7 bases from J; bases unmatched to any gene: 6.